Listed below are T cell receptor beta chains from one sample, sequenced in a study of cytomegalovirus exposure and HLA in healthy donors. The protocol was immunoSEQ multiplex PCR, while the TCRdb copy is restricted to in-frame clones and leaves out a portion. The data hold about 120,000 clones, with 60% to 75% observed a single time. The sequenced sample consisted of PBMCs. The receptors originated from a woman between 35 and 50 years old in good health and CMV-seropositive. Each CDR3 is given with its conserved first and last residue. D genes are given only for firm matches. A clone size is listed for some rows: how often the clone was seen (once, few, many), or a class if it is expanded.

d_call: TRBD1
v_call: TRBV7-2
j_call: TRBJ2-7
clone_size: NA
cdr3_nt: TGTGCCAGCTTGGGACAGGGGGAATACGAGCAGTACTTC
cdr3_aa: CASLGQGEYEQYF

d_call: TRBD1
v_call: TRBV2
j_call: TRBJ1-1
clone_size: NA
cdr3_nt: TGTGCCAGAAATGGACAGGGGGCCCTTGAAGCTTTCTTT
cdr3_aa: CARNGQGALEAFF

d_call: NA
v_call: TRBV7-9
j_call: TRBJ2-1
clone_size: NA
cdr3_nt: TGTGCCAGCAGCTCGGACATCCGACGGTACAATGAGCAGTTCTTC
cdr3_aa: CASSSDIRRYNEQFF

d_call: NA
v_call: TRBV28
j_call: TRBJ2-5
clone_size: NA
cdr3_nt: TGTGCCAGCAGTTTGGCACAGCAAGAGACCCAGTACTTC
cdr3_aa: CASSLAQQETQYF

d_call: TRBD1
v_call: TRBV28
j_call: TRBJ2-6
clone_size: once
cdr3_nt: TGTGCCAGCAGTGCCCCGCCGGGACAGGGGGCCGGGGCCAACGTCCTGACTTTC
cdr3_aa: CASSAPPGQGAGANVLTF

d_call: NA
v_call: TRBV5-1
j_call: TRBJ1-1
clone_size: NA
cdr3_nt: TGCGCCAGCAGCCTCTCGCAGGGGACTGAAGCTTTCTTT
cdr3_aa: CASSLSQGTEAFF

d_call: NA
v_call: TRBV28
j_call: TRBJ1-1
clone_size: NA
cdr3_nt: TGTGCCACCCATACGCCGGGAACTGAAGCTTTCTTT
cdr3_aa: CATHTPGTEAFF

d_call: NA
v_call: TRBV30
j_call: TRBJ1-1
clone_size: NA
cdr3_nt: TGTGCCTGGAGTGTACATAACACTGAAGCTTTCTTT
cdr3_aa: CAWSVHNTEAFF

d_call: NA
v_call: TRBV6-5
j_call: TRBJ2-1
clone_size: NA
cdr3_nt: TGTGCCAGCAGTTACTTCTTAGCGTCCTACAATGAGCAGTTCTTC
cdr3_aa: CASSYFLASYNEQFF

d_call: NA
v_call: TRBV30
j_call: TRBJ1-6
clone_size: once
cdr3_nt: TGTGCCTGGAGGATGTTACAGGGAAGCTCACCCCTCCACTTT
cdr3_aa: CAWRMLQGSSPLHF

d_call: TRBD2
v_call: TRBV5-4
j_call: TRBJ2-3
clone_size: NA
cdr3_nt: TGTGCCAGCAGCTCACCCCTCCCGCGCGGGGGGGCATCAGATACGCAGTATTTT
cdr3_aa: CASSSPLPRGGASDTQYF

d_call: NA
v_call: TRBV9
j_call: TRBJ1-2
clone_size: NA
cdr3_nt: TGTGCCAGCAGCGTAGCGGGGAACTATGGCTACACCTTC
cdr3_aa: CASSVAGNYGYTF

d_call: NA
v_call: TRBV6-5
j_call: TRBJ1-6
clone_size: NA
cdr3_nt: TGTGCCAGCAGTTACTCACTGTTTTATAATTCACCCCTCCACTTT
cdr3_aa: CASSYSLFYNSPLHF

d_call: NA
v_call: TRBV18
j_call: TRBJ1-5
clone_size: NA
cdr3_nt: TGTGCCAGCTCACCTGAATGGTCGGATCAGCCCCAGCATTTT
cdr3_aa: CASSPEWSDQPQHF

d_call: NA
v_call: TRBV6-5
j_call: TRBJ2-7
clone_size: NA
cdr3_nt: TGTGCCAGCAGGTGGGAGGTACCGAGCTCCTACGAGCAGTACTTC
cdr3_aa: CASRWEVPSSYEQYF

d_call: NA
v_call: TRBV6-5
j_call: TRBJ1-1
clone_size: NA
cdr3_nt: TGTGCCAGCAGTTACTCATGGATTCAGGACACTGAAGCTTTCTTT
cdr3_aa: CASSYSWIQDTEAFF

d_call: TRBD1
v_call: TRBV29-1
j_call: TRBJ2-7
clone_size: NA
cdr3_nt: TGCAGCGTTGGGGACAGGGGGCTCTACGAGCAGTACTTC
cdr3_aa: CSVGDRGLYEQYF

d_call: TRBD1
v_call: TRBV27
j_call: TRBJ1-5
clone_size: NA
cdr3_nt: TGTGCCAGCAGTCCCCAGGGGGGCAATCAGCCCCAGCATTTT
cdr3_aa: CASSPQGGNQPQHF

d_call: NA
v_call: TRBV2
j_call: TRBJ2-5
clone_size: NA
cdr3_nt: TGTGCCAGCAGGAGGGAGATCGGCCAAGAGACCCAGTACTTC
cdr3_aa: CASRREIGQETQYF

d_call: NA
v_call: TRBV4-2
j_call: TRBJ1-5
clone_size: NA
cdr3_nt: TGTGCCAGCAGCCAAGCGGGGGGCAATCAGCCCCAGCATTTT
cdr3_aa: CASSQAGGNQPQHF

d_call: TRBD1
v_call: TRBV18
j_call: TRBJ1-1
clone_size: NA
cdr3_nt: TGTGCCAGCTCCCTACAGGGGGCAAACACTGAAGCTTTCTTT
cdr3_aa: CASSLQGANTEAFF

d_call: TRBD1
v_call: TRBV29-1
j_call: TRBJ1-2
clone_size: NA
cdr3_nt: TGCAGCGTGACGAGGGACAGGGGGCGATTCGGCTACTCCTTC
cdr3_aa: CSVTRDRGRFGYSF

d_call: NA
v_call: TRBV30
j_call: TRBJ2-3
clone_size: NA
cdr3_nt: TGTGCCTGGAAACTGGCAGATACGCAGTATTTT
cdr3_aa: CAWKLADTQYF

d_call: TRBD1
v_call: TRBV25-1
j_call: TRBJ1-5
clone_size: NA
cdr3_nt: TGTGCCAGCAGCGCCGGGACAGGGAATCAGCCCCAGCATTTT
cdr3_aa: CASSAGTGNQPQHF

d_call: TRBD2
v_call: TRBV7-8
j_call: TRBJ2-1
clone_size: NA
cdr3_nt: TGTGCCAGCAGCTTCTTAGCGGGGGCATCTCCGAATGAGCAGTTCTTC
cdr3_aa: CASSFLAGASPNEQFF

d_call: NA
v_call: TRBV7-9
j_call: TRBJ2-1
clone_size: NA
cdr3_nt: TGTGCCAGCAGCTTATTCAATCCCAATGAGCAGTTCTTC
cdr3_aa: CASSLFNPNEQFF

d_call: TRBD1
v_call: TRBV6-5
j_call: TRBJ1-5
clone_size: few
cdr3_nt: TGTGCCAGCAGTTGGACAGGAGGGCTGGATCAGCCCCAGCATTTT
cdr3_aa: CASSWTGGLDQPQHF

d_call: NA
v_call: TRBV19
j_call: TRBJ1-2
clone_size: NA
cdr3_nt: TGTGCCAGTAGTCCAACTGACAGGCCGGGCTACACCTTC
cdr3_aa: CASSPTDRPGYTF

d_call: NA
v_call: TRBV6-1
j_call: TRBJ2-7
clone_size: NA
cdr3_nt: TGTGCCAGCAGTGAATTAGGAGGGTACTCCTACGAGCAGTACTTC
cdr3_aa: CASSELGGYSYEQYF

d_call: NA
v_call: TRBV4-3
j_call: TRBJ1-1
clone_size: few
cdr3_nt: TGCGCCAGCAGCCAAGCAGGGATGCTACTCACTGAAGCTTTCTTT
cdr3_aa: CASSQAGMLLTEAFF

d_call: NA
v_call: TRBV18
j_call: TRBJ2-2
clone_size: NA
cdr3_nt: TGTGCCAGCTCACCCCGTGCGGCTCTCCCGAACACCGGGGAGCTGTTTTTT
cdr3_aa: CASSPRAALPNTGELFF

d_call: TRBD2
v_call: TRBV27
j_call: TRBJ2-1
clone_size: NA
cdr3_nt: TGTGCCAGCACCTGGGGACTAGCGGGAGACAATGAGCAGTTCTTC
cdr3_aa: CASTWGLAGDNEQFF

d_call: TRBD1
v_call: TRBV6-1
j_call: TRBJ2-7
clone_size: NA
cdr3_nt: TGTGCCAGCAGAGGGACAGTCGCTACCTACGAGCAGTACTTC
cdr3_aa: CASRGTVATYEQYF

d_call: TRBD2
v_call: TRBV27
j_call: TRBJ2-7
clone_size: NA
cdr3_nt: TGTGCCAGCAGTCTATCTGCTAGCGGGAGGGGCCAGTACTTC
cdr3_aa: CASSLSASGRGQYF

d_call: TRBD1
v_call: TRBV6-5
j_call: TRBJ1-4
clone_size: NA
cdr3_nt: TGTGCCAGCAGTCTGAAGGGGGCGGTCAGTGAAAAACTGTTTTTT
cdr3_aa: CASSLKGAVSEKLFF

d_call: TRBD1
v_call: TRBV30
j_call: TRBJ1-1
clone_size: NA
cdr3_nt: TGTGCCTGGAGTGACTGGACAGGCCTGAACACTGAAGCTTTCTTT
cdr3_aa: CAWSDWTGLNTEAFF

d_call: NA
v_call: TRBV5-6
j_call: TRBJ1-6
clone_size: NA
cdr3_nt: TGTGCCAGCAGCTTGGACGGACTGCGAAATTCACCCCTCCACTTT
cdr3_aa: CASSLDGLRNSPLHF

d_call: NA
v_call: TRBV19
j_call: TRBJ1-1
clone_size: NA
cdr3_nt: TGTGCCAGTAGCCTTCGTCGGGTGAACGCTGAAGCTTTCTTT
cdr3_aa: CASSLRRVNAEAFF

d_call: TRBD1
v_call: TRBV30
j_call: TRBJ1-2
clone_size: NA
cdr3_nt: TGTGCCTGGAACCCCACAGGGGGCATCGGCTATGGCTACACCTTC
cdr3_aa: CAWNPTGGIGYGYTF

d_call: TRBD2
v_call: TRBV9
j_call: TRBJ2-1
clone_size: NA
cdr3_nt: TGTGCCAGCAGCGTCCGCGGGGGGGCCTCCCATGAGCAGTTCTTC
cdr3_aa: CASSVRGGASHEQFF

d_call: TRBD2
v_call: TRBV5-8
j_call: TRBJ2-5
clone_size: once
cdr3_nt: TGTGCCAGCAGCTCGTACACTAGCGGGGGAGGGAAGACCCAGTACTTC
cdr3_aa: CASSSYTSGGGKTQYF